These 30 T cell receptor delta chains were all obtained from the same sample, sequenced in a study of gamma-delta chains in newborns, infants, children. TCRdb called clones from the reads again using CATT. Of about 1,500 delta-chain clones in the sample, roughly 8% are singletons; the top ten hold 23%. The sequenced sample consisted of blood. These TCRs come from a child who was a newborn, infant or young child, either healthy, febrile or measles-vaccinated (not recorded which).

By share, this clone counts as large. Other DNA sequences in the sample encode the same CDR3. The CDR3 sequence: CAISNLGLTAQLFF. CDR3 in DNA: TGTGCGATTTCAAACCTAGGTCTGACAGCACAACTCTTCTTT. The chain joins TRDV3 to TRDJ2; no definite D call. The germline gives CDR1 TVYSNPD, CDR2 GDNSRS (reference sequence). This CDR3 contains 14 residues.

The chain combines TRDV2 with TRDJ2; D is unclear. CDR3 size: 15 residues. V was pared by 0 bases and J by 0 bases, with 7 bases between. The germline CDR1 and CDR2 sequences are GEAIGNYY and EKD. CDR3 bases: TGTGCCTGTGACACCGTAGGGGCTTTGACAGCACAACTCTTCTTT. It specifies CACDTVGALTAQLFF.

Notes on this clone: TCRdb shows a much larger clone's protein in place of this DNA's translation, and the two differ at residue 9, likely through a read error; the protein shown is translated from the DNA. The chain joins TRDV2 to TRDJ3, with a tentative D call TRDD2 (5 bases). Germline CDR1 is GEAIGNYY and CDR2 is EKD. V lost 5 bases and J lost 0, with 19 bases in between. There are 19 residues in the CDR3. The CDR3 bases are TGTGCCTGTGCTTCCGGGCGCCTTTTGGGCTCCTGGGACACCCGACAGATGTTTTTC. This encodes CACASGRLLGSWDTRQMFF.

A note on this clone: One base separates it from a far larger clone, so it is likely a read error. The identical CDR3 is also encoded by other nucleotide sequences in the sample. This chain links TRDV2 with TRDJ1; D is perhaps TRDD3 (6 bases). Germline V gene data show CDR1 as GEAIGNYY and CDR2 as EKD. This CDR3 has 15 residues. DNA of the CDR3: TGTGCCTGTGACAACGGATACTTGTACACCGATAAGCTCATCTTT. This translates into CACDNGYLYTDKLIF.

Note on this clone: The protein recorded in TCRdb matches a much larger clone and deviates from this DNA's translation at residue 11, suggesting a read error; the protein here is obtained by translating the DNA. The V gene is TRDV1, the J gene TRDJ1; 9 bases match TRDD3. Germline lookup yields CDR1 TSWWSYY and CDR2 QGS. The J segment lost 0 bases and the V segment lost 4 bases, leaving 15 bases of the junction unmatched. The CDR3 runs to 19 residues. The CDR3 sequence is CALGVSRGIPHLYTDKLIF. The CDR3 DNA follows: TGTGCTCTTGGGGTTTCCCGGGGGATACCCCACTTGTACACCGATAAACTCATCTTT.

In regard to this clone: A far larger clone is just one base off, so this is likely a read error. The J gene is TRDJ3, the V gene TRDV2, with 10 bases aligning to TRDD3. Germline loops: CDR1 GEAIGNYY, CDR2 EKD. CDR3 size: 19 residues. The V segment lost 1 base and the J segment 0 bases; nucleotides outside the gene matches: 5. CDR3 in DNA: TGTGCCTGTGACACATACTGGGGGATGAGCTCCTGGGACACCCGACAGATGTTTTTC. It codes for CACDTYWGMSSWDTRQMFF.

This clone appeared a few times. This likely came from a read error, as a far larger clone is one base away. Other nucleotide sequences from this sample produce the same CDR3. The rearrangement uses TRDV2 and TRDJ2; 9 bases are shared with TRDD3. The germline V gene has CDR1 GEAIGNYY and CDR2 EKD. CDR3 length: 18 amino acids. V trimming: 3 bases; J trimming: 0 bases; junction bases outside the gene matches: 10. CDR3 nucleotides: TGTGCCTGTGACCCCCTGGGGGATGGGATGGCTTTGACAGCACAACTCTTCTTT. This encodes CACDPLGDGMALTAQLFF.

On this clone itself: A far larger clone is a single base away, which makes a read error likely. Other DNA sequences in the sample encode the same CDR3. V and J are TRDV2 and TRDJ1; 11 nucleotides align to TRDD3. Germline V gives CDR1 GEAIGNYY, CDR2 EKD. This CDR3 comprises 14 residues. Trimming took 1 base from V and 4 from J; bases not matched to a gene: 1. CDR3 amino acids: CACDTWGIRDKLIF. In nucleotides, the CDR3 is TGTGCCTGTGACACATGGGGGATACGCGATAAACTCATCTTT.

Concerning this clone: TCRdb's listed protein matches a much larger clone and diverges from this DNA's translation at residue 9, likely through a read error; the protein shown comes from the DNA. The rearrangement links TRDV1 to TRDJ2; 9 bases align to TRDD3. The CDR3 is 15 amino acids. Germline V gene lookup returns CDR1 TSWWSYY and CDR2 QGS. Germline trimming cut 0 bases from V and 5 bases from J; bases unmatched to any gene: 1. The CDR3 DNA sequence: TGTGCTCTTGGGGAACTGGGGATACGAACAGCACAACTCTTCTTT. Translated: CALGELGIRTAQLFF.

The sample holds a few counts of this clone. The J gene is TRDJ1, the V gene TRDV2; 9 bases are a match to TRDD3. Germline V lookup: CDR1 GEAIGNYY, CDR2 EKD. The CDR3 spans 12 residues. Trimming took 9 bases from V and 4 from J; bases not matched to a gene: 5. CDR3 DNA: TGTGCCACCTGGGGGATCCGCGATAAACTCATCTTT. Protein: CATWGIRDKLIF.

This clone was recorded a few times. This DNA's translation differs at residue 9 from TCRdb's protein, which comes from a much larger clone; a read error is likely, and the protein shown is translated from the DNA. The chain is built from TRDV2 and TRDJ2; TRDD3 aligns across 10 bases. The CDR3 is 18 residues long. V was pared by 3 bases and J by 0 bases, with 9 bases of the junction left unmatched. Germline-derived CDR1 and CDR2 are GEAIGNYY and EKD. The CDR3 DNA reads TGTGCCTGTGACCCTCTGGGGGATAGGATGGCTTTGACAGCACAACTCTTCTTT. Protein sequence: CACDPLGDRMALTAQLFF.

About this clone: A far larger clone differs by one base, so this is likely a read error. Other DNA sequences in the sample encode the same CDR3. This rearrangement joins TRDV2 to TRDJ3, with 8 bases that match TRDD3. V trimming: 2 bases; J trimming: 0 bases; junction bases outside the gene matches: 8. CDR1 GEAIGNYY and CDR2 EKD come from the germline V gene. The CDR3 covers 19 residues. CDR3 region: CACDRLGEEGSWDTRQMFF. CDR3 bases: TGTGCCTGTGACAGGCTGGGGGAAGAAGGCTCCTGGGACACCCGACAGATGTTTTTC.

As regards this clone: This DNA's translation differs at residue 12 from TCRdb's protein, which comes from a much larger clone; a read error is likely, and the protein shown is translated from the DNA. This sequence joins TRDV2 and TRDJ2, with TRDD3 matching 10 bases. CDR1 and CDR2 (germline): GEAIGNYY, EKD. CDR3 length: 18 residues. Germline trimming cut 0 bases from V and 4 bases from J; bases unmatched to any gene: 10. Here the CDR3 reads CACDTVLGDPSSTAQLFF. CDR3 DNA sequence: TGTGCCTGTGACACCGTACTGGGGGATCCCTCTTCGACAGCACAACTCTTCTTT.

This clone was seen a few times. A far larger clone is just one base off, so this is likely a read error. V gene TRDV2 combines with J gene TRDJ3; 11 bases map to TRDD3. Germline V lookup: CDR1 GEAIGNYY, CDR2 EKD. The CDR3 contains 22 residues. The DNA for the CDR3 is TGTGCCTGTGACACGGGTGGATGGGGGATACGGCCCGACTCCAGGGACACCCGACAGATGTTTTTC. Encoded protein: CACDTGGWGIRPDSRDTRQMFF.

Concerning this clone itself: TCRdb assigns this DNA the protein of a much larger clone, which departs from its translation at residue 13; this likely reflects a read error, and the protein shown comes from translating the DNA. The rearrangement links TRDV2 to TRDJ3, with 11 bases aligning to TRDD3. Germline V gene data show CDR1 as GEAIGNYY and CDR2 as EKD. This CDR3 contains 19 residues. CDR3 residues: CACDTWGIRSSWGTRQMFF. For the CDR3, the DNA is TGTGCCTGTGACACCTGGGGGATACGAAGCTCCTGGGGCACCCGACAGATGTTTTTC.

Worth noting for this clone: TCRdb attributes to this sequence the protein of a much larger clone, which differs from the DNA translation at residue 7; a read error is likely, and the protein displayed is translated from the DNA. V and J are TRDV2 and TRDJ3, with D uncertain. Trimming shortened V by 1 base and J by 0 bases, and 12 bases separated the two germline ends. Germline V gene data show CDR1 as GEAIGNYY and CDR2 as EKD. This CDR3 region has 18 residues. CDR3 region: CACDTVQPYSWDTRQMFF. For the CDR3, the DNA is TGTGCCTGTGACACTGTACAGCCATACTCCTGGGACACCCGACAGATGTTTTTC.

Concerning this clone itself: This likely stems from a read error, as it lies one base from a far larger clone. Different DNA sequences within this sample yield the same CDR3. CDR3 sequence reads: CACDRLGEEGSWDTRQMFF. CDR3 sequence (DNA): TGTGCCTGTGACAGACTGGGGGAAGAAGGCTCCTGGGACACCCGACAAATGTTTTTC. The chain employs TRDV2 and TRDJ3; 9 bases are a match to TRDD3. CDR3 length equals 19 residues. Germline V lookup: CDR1 GEAIGNYY, CDR2 EKD.

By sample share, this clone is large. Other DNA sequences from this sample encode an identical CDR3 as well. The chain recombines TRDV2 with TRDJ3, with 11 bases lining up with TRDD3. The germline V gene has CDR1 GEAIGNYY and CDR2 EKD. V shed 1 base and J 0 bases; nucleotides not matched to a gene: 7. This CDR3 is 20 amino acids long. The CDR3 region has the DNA TGTGCCTGTGACACTCTCTGGGGGATACAGGACTCCTGGGACACCCGACAGATGTTTTTC. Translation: CACDTLWGIQDSWDTRQMFF.

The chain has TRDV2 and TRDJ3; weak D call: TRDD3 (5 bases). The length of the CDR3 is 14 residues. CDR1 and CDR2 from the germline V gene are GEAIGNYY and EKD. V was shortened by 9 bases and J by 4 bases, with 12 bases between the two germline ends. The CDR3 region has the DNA TGTGCCGGAAGCTGGGAGTGGGACACCCGACAGATGTTTTTC. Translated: CAGSWEWDTRQMFF.

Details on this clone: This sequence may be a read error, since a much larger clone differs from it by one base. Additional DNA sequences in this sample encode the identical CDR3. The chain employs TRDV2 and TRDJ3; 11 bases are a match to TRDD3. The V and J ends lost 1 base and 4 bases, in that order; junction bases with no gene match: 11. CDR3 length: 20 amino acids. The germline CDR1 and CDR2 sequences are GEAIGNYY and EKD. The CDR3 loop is CACDTLWGIQDSWDTRQMFF. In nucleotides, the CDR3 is TGTGCCTGTGACACTCTCTGGGGGATACAGGACTCTTGGGACACCCGACAGATGTTTTTC.

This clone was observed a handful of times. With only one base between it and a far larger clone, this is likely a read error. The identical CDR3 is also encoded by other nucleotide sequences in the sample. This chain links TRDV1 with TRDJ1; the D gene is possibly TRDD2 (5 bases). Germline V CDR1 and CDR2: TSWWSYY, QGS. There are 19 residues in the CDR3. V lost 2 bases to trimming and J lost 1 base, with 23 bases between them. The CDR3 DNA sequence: TGTGCTCTTGGGGAATGTGAGGGTTTCCTTCAATCCCTCACCGATAAACTCATCTTT. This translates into CALGECEGFLQSLTDKLIF.

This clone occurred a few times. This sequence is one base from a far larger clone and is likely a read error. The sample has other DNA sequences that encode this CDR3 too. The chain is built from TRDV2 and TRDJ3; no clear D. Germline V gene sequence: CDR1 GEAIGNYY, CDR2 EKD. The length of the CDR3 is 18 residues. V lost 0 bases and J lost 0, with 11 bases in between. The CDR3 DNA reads TGTGCCTGTGACACCGCAGGGGTGAGCTCCTGGGACACCCGACAGATGTTTTTC. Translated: CACDTAGVSSWDTRQMFF.

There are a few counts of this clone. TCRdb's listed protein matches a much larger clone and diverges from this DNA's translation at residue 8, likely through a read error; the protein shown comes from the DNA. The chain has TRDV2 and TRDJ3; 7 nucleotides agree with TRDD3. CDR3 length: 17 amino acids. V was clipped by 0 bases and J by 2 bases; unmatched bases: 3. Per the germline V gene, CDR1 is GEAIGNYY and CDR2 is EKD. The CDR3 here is CACDTLGGTWDTRQMFF. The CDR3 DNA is TGTGCCTGTGACACCCTGGGGGGTACCTGGGACACCCGACAGATGTTTTTC.

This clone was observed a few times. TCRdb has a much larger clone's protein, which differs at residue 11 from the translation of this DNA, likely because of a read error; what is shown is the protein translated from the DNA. CDR3 nucleotides: TGTGCCTGTGACCCCCTACTGGGGGCTACCAGGGACACCCGACAGATGTTTTTC. Its protein product is CACDPLLGATRDTRQMFF. The genes are TRDV2 and TRDJ3, with 8 bases identical to TRDD3. The germline gives CDR1 GEAIGNYY, CDR2 EKD. The ends lost 3 bases at V and 5 bases at J; junction bases unmatched: 11. This CDR3 comprises 18 residues.

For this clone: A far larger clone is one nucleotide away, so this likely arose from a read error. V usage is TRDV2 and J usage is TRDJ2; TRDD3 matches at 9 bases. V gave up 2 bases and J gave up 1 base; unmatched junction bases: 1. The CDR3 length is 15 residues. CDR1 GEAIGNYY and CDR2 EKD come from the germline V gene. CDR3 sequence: CACDILGDLTAQLFF. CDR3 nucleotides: TGTGCCTGTGACATACTGGGGGATTTGACAGCACAACTCTTCTTT.

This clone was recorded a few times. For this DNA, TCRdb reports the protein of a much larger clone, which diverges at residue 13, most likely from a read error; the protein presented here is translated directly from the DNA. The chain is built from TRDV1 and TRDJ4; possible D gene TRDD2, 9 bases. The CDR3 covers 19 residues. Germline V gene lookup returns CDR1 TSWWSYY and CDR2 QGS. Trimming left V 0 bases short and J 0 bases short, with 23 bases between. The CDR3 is CALGELVPSYWGGTRPLIF. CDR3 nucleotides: TGTGCTCTTGGGGAACTAGTCCCTTCCTACTGGGGGGGCACCAGACCCCTGATCTTT.

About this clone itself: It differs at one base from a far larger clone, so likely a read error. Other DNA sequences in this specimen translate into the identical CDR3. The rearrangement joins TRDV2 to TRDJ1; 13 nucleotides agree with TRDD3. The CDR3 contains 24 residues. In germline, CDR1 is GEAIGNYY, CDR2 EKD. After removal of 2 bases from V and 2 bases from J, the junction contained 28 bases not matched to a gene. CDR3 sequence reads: CACDILSGESTGGYGAGETDKLIF. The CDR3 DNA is TGTGCCTGTGACATCCTCTCCGGAGAAAGTACTGGGGGATACGGAGCGGGTGAAACCGATAAACTCATCTTT.

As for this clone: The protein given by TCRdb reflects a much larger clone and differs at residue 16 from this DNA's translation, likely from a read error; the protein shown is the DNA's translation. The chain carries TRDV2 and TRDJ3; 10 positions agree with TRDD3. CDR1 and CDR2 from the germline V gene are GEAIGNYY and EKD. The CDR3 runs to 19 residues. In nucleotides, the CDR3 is TGTGCCTGTGACAAATACTGGGGGATGAGCTCCTGGGACACCCGACATATGTTTTTC. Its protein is CACDKYWGMSSWDTRHMFF.

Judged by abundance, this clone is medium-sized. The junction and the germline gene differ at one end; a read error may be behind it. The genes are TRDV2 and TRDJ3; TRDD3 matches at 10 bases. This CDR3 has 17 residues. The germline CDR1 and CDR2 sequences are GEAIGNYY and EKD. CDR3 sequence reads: CACDTGGYSRDTRQMFF. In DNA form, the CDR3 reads TGTGCCTGTGACACTGGGGGATACTCCCGGGACACCCGACAGATGTTTTTC.

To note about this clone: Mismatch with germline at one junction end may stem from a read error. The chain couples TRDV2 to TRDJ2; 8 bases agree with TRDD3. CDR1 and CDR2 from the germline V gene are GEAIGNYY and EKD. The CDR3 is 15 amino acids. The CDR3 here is CACDILGAPTSHLFF. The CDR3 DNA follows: TGTGCCTGTGACATACTGGGGGCTCCGACCTCACACCTCTTCTTT.